The rows below give T cell receptor beta chains drawn from one sample of a study of vaccination effects on CD4 cells after COVID-19. What these receptors recognize is not known. Clones were sequenced by immunoSEQ multiplex PCR, and TCRdb holds only the in-frame ones, with some missing. The table has under 40,000 clones, about two thirds seen once. This specimen consisted of CD4+ T cells from PBMCs cultured without peptide, obtained before COVID-19 vaccination. Source of these receptors: a human donor who received a COVID-19 vaccine. CDR3s include the opening cysteine and the closing phenylalanine or tryptophan. The order of the fields is D gene, clone size, J gene, V gene, CDR3 DNA, CDR3 protein. The D gene is left open where the match is weak. Clone sizes are given selectively: once, few, many, or a class where the clone is expanded.

D: -; size: -; J: TRBJ1-5; V: TRBV6-1; DNA: TGTGCCAGCAGTGAGCAATGGGGGCAGAAACAGCCCCAGCATTTT; CDR3: CASSEQWGQKQPQHF
D: TRBD2; size: -; J: TRBJ2-1; V: TRBV7-2; DNA: TGTGCCAGCAGCTCAACTAGCGGGAGCTGGGATGAGCAGTTCTTC; CDR3: CASSSTSGSWDEQFF
D: -; size: few; J: TRBJ2-2; V: TRBV29-1; DNA: TGCAGCGTTGGAGAGGGGGAGCTGTTTTTT; CDR3: CSVGEGELFF
D: -; size: -; J: TRBJ2-3; V: TRBV7-9; DNA: TGTGCCAGCAGCTTAGGTGCTTTGCGGGTCGCGGATACGCAGTATTTT; CDR3: CASSLGALRVADTQYF
D: TRBD1; size: -; J: TRBJ1-3; V: TRBV5-1; DNA: TGCGCCAGCAGCCAGGGACAGGGTGGCTCTGGAAACACCATATATTTT; CDR3: CASSQGQGGSGNTIYF
D: -; size: few; J: TRBJ1-5; V: TRBV4-1; DNA: TGCGCCAGCAGCCAAGTTCACAGACTTAGCAATCAGCCCCAGCATTTT; CDR3: CASSQVHRLSNQPQHF
D: -; size: -; J: TRBJ2-2; V: TRBV9; DNA: TGTGCCAGCAGCCCTCGGACAGAAACCGGGGAGCTGTTTTTT; CDR3: CASSPRTETGELFF
D: TRBD2; size: -; J: TRBJ2-5; V: TRBV24-1; DNA: TGTGCCACCAGTGATCAGAACGGGGCGGGAGGTCAAGAGACCCAGTACTTC; CDR3: CATSDQNGAGGQETQYF
D: -; size: -; J: TRBJ2-7; V: TRBV2; DNA: TGTGCCAGCAGTGTCCTTGATACCTACGAGCAGTACTTC; CDR3: CASSVLDTYEQYF
D: TRBD2; size: -; J: TRBJ2-3; V: TRBV3-1/TRBV3-2; DNA: TGTGCCAGCCGGACTAGCGGGAGATGGGATACGCAGTATTTT; CDR3: CASRTSGRWDTQYF
D: TRBD2; size: -; J: TRBJ2-3; V: TRBV2; DNA: TGTGCCAGCAGTTTTCAGGGACTAGCGGACTCTAGCACAGATACGCAGTATTTT; CDR3: CASSFQGLADSSTDTQYF
D: -; size: few; J: TRBJ2-5; V: TRBV19; DNA: TGTGCCAGTAGTATTGGCTGGGCAGGACAAGAGACCCAGTACTTC; CDR3: CASSIGWAGQETQYF
D: -; size: -; J: TRBJ2-2; V: TRBV18; DNA: TGTGCCAGCTCACCAACCAGCACCGGGGAGCTGTTTTTT; CDR3: CASSPTSTGELFF
D: TRBD1; size: few; J: TRBJ1-5; V: TRBV10-3; DNA: TGTGCCATCAGTGAGGGACAGGATCATAGCAATCAGCCCCAGCATTTT; CDR3: CAISEGQDHSNQPQHF
D: -; size: -; J: TRBJ1-6; V: TRBV6-5; DNA: TGTGCCAGCAGCTTACAGGGCGTTCTGTTTCCCCTCCACTTT; CDR3: CASSLQGVLFPLHF
D: -; size: -; J: TRBJ1-2; V: TRBV27; DNA: TGTGCCAGCAGTCCCTCCGGGTTTACTAACTATGGCTACACCTTC; CDR3: CASSPSGFTNYGYTF
D: -; size: medium-sized; J: TRBJ2-1; V: TRBV21-1; DNA: TGTGCCAACCCGGGACAGGGGAGTTGCAATGAGCAGTTCTTC; CDR3: CANPGQGSCNEQFF
D: TRBD2; size: -; J: TRBJ2-2; V: TRBV29-1; DNA: TGCAGCGTTGAAGGACTAGCGTCTTCCGGGGAGCTGTTTTTT; CDR3: CSVEGLASSGELFF
D: -; size: -; J: TRBJ1-1; V: TRBV6-5; DNA: TGTGCCAGCAGTTCCCCTGGGGGTAACACTGAAGCTTTCTTT; CDR3: CASSSPGGNTEAFF
D: -; size: few; J: TRBJ1-5; V: TRBV5-1; DNA: TGCGCCAGCCGACTGACGGCTAGCAATCAGCCCCAGCATTTT; CDR3: CASRLTASNQPQHF
D: -; size: few; J: TRBJ1-3; V: TRBV10-3; DNA: TGTGCCATCAGTGAGGACGCCCCTGGAAACACCATATATTTT; CDR3: CAISEDAPGNTIYF
D: TRBD1; size: -; J: TRBJ2-7; V: TRBV7-9; DNA: TGTGCCAGCAGCCCCGGAGGACAGGTCTCCTACGAGCAGTACTTC; CDR3: CASSPGGQVSYEQYF
D: -; size: few; J: TRBJ1-4; V: TRBV27; DNA: TGTGCCAGCAGTTCCCCTTTTAATGAAAAACTGTTTTTT; CDR3: CASSSPFNEKLFF
D: -; size: -; J: TRBJ1-4; V: TRBV19; DNA: TGTGCCAGTAGTATACAGGCGCCTAATGAAAAACTGTTTTTT; CDR3: CASSIQAPNEKLFF
D: TRBD1; size: -; J: TRBJ2-1; V: TRBV2; DNA: TGTGCCAGCAGCCCGATCAGGACAGGGGGCAATGAGCAGTTCTTC; CDR3: CASSPIRTGGNEQFF
D: -; size: -; J: TRBJ1-1; V: TRBV11-2; DNA: TGTGCCAGCAGCCCGTCACGGGGGAACACTGAAGCTTTCTTT; CDR3: CASSPSRGNTEAFF
D: -; size: -; J: TRBJ1-3; V: TRBV18; DNA: TGTGCCAGCTCACCACCTCAGGGAAACACCATATATTTT; CDR3: CASSPPQGNTIYF